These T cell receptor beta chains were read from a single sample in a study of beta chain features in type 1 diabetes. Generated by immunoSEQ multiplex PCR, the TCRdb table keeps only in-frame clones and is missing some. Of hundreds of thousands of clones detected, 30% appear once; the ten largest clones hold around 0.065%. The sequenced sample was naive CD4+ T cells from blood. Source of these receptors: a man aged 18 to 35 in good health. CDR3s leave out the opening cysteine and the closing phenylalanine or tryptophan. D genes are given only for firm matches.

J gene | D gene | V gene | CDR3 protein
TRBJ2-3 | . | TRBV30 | AWSVPPAGHTQY
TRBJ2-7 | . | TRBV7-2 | ASSLVDEQY
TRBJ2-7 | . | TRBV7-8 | ASSGRPSSSYEQY
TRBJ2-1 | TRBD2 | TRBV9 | ASSSDVGRAGNEQF
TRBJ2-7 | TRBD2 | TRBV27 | ASRTSGNHEQY
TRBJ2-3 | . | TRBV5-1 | ASSLTRDTQY
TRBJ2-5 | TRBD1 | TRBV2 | ASRRGTGLETQY
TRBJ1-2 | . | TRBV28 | ASTDRQGRGYT
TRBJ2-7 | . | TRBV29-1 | SVDSGGGYEQY
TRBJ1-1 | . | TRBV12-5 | ASGVNPGSTEAF
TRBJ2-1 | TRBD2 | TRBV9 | ASSPLEREFYEQF
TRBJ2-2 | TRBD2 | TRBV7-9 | ASSFGLASTGELF
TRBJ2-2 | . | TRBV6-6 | ASSARGIKGAGELF
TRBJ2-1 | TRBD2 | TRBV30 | AWSSSREGEQF
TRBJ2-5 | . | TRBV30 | AWRQGGETQY
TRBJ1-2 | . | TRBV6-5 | ASNSGAGGYT
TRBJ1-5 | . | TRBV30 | AWSIDYNQPQH
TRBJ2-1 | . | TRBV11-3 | ASSLRADEQF
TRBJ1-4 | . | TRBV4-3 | ASKGIGEKLF
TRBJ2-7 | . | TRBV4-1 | ASSQGRAYEQY
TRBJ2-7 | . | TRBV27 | ARKTALGTYEQY
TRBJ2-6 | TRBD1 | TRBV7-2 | ASSSGQVNSGANVLT
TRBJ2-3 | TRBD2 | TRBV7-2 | ASSWTSGITDTQY
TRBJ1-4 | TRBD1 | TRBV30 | AWTPGQGINEKLF
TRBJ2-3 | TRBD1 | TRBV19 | ASSIDQNRGQDTQY
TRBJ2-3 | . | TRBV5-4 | ASSGDGKSSDTQY
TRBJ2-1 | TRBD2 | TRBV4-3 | ASSEGLAGGLPYEQF
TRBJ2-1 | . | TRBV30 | AWSPRMDEQF
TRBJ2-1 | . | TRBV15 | ATSRLAGTVLRKGYNEQF
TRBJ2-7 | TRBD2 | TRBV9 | ASSPGGTESYEQY
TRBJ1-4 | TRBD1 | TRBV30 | ARRQGPNEKLF
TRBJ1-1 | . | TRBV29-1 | SAGLNTEAF
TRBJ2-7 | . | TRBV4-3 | ASSQDYRYEQY
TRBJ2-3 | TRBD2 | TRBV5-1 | ASSFASGTDTQY
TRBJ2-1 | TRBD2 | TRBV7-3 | ASSLLPTSSGSGNEQF
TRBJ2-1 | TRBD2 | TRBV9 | ASSIRTSGVPTPDEQF
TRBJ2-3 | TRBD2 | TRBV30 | AQAGIAGAPADTQY
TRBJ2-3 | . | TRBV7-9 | ASSSGLLGPTDTQY
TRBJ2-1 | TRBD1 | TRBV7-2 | ASSPDRAYNEQF